The present entry profiles one TCR beta chain with its context. Its specificity is not known. This specimen comes from a study of T-cell reconstitution after alpha-beta-depleted transplantation in children. Study-wide findings and caveats: TCRbeta diversity was high at day 60 in some patients (a result of surviving recipient T cells and thymic progenitors).

The J segment lost 5 bases and the V segment lost 9 bases, leaving 9 bases of the junction unmatched. Germline assignment: CDR1 MDHEN and CDR2 SYDVKM. The CDR3 is 13 amino acids. Using unique molecular identifiers, the investigators prepared the TCRbeta library. TCRdb used MiXCR to reprocess the PCR reads, holding one entry per CDR3 protein. The sample records more than 40,000 distinct CDR3 sequences, 52% being singletons. The input for sequencing was peripheral blood, taken before TCRalphabeta/CD19-depleted stem cell transplant. The sequence derives from a boy under three years old with SCID, due to receive a stem cell transplant. The chain uses TRBV28 and TRBJ2-5; 7 positions match TRBD1. The CDR3, as DNA: TGTGCCAGTAAAGGACAGGCCTGGGAGACCCAGTACTTC. Protein: CASKGQAWETQYF.